This T cell receptor beta chain was captured in a study of T-cell memory formation after mild COVID-19. On the study more broadly: Largely donor-specific TCR clusters were found.

This CDR3 has 15 residues. Germline values: CDR1 SEHNR, CDR2 FQNEAQ (reference sequence). V lost 3 bases to trimming and J lost 8 bases; unmatched junction nucleotides: 4. TCRdb recomputed calls from the 5' RACE reads with MiXCR, one row per CDR3 protein. The table lists about 610,000 distinct CDR3 sequences, approximately 15% of them singletons. Regarding this clonotype: What it binds is unknown.

Study-level findings and limits: Clones contracting day 15 to 85 were balanced CD4/CD8; later expanders leaned CD4+. For second-wave clones that peaked at day 37, SARS-CoV-2 specificity went unverified. Memory from before infection featured some responding clones, which suggests cross-reactive memory joined.

The V call is TRBV7-9, the J call TRBJ2-1; 13 bases are shared with TRBD2. The clonotype originates from an adult woman who had mild COVID-19 (a few samples of this study predate the infection). Cell type and time point are not known. Sequenced material: PBMCs or a T cell subset sorted from them (not recorded which). The CDR3: CASSFGTSGKDEQFF. CDR3 nucleotides: TGTGCCAGCAGCTTCGGGACTAGCGGGAAAGATGAGCAGTTCTTC. Looking up the rest from reference TRBV7-9 and TRBJ2-1 gives the full variable domain: DTGVSQNPRHKITKRGQNVTFRCDPISEHNRLYWYRQTLGQGPEFLTYFQNEAQLEKSRLLSDRFSAERPKGSFSTLEIQRTEQGDSAMYLCASSFGTSGKDEQFFGPGTRLTVL.